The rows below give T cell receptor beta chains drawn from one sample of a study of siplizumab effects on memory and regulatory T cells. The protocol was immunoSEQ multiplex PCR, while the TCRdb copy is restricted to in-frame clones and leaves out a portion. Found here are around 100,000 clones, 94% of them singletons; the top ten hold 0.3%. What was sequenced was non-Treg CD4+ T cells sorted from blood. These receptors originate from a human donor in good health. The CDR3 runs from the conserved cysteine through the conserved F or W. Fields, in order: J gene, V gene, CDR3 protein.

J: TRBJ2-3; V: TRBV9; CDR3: CASNRESTDTQYF
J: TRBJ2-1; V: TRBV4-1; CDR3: CASSLQGVNEQFF
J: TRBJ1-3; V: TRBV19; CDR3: CASSKTTVSGNTIYF
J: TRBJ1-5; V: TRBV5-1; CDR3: CASSPGTGDNQPQHF
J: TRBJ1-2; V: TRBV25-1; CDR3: CASSESALRQRGRYGYTF
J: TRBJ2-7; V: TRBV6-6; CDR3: CASSYSGVSDEQYF
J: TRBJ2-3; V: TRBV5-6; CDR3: CASSGALLAGGPDTQYF
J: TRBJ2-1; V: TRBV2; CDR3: CASSDPGLAGGPGVNEQFF
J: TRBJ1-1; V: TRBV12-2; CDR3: CASRLAAASEAFF
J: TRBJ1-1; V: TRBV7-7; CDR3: CASRLAHLNTEAFF
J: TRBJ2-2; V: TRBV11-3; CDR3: CASSPRTGYIGELFF
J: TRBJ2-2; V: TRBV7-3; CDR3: CASSLTVGSRAGVNTGELFF
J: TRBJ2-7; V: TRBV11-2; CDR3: CASSGGLLQYF
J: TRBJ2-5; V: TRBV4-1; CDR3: CASSPPTGPETQYF
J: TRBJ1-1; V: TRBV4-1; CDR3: CASSQAKVGTANTEAFF
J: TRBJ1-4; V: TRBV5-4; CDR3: CASSYTGEDEKLFF
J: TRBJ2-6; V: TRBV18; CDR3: CASSPGDRGSGANVLTF
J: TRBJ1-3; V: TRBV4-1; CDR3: CASSQDGGGRGNTIYF
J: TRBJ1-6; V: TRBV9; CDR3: CASSVRSWDGSLHF
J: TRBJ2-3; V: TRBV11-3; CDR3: CASSPGTGEADTQYF